This T cell receptor (beta chain) comes out of a study of cytomegalovirus exposure and HLA in healthy donors. Looking at the study overall: Later analysis reported that the 110 or so validation repertoires shared the platform of the approximately 670 first-cohort repertoires.

The protocol was immunoSEQ multiplex PCR, while the TCRdb copy is restricted to in-frame clones and leaves out a portion. The repertoire holds 300,000 to 400,000 clones, with approximately 88% as singletons. These donors were members of the approximately 120-subject validation cohort, a group separate from the approximately 620-subject first cohort. The ends lost 5 bases at V and 6 bases at J; junction bases unmatched: 9. The CDR3 extends over 16 amino acids. Germline V CDR1 and CDR2: SGHRS, YFSETQ. The chain carries TRBV5-1 and TRBJ2-2, with 11 nucleotides matching TRBD1. Sequencing was done on a sample of PBMCs. This clonotype originated in a man aged 25-40 years in good health and CMV-seronegative. CDR3 nucleotides: TGCGCCAGCAGTCGAATTGGGACAGGGGGTTCCGGGGAGCTGTTTTTT. Translating it yields CASSRIGTGGSGELFF.